The T cell receptor beta chain under discussion was sequenced for a study of blood T cell repertoires in COVID-19. Study-level background: Acute and convalescent COVID-19 specimens originated in the United States, Italy and Spain. The cDNA or gDNA used as material had been derived from T cells, B-cell-depleted T cells, or PBMCs.

Original methodology: Reference gene primer amplification gave nucleated cell count estimates. Libraries were prepared by immunoSEQ multiplex PCR; TCRdb keeps only in-frame clonotypes and omits some of them. V and J calls and clone size are those listed in that table; D and trimming were worked out from the DNA. The table records about 64,000 clones, about nine tenths of them present only once. Germline V gene data show CDR1 as ENHRY and CDR2 as SYGVKD. The length of the CDR3 is 13 residues. Trimming cost V 6 bases and J 3 bases, with 12 bases left between them. The rearrangement joins TRBV10-3 to TRBJ2-7; weak D call: TRBD1 (6 bases). The TCR comes from a man in his forties or fifties with active COVID-19. Sequencing was carried out using peripheral blood. CDR3 sequence (DNA): TGTGCCATCAGCCCCATAGGGGGCTACGAGCAGTACTTC. As protein: CAISPIGGYEQYF.